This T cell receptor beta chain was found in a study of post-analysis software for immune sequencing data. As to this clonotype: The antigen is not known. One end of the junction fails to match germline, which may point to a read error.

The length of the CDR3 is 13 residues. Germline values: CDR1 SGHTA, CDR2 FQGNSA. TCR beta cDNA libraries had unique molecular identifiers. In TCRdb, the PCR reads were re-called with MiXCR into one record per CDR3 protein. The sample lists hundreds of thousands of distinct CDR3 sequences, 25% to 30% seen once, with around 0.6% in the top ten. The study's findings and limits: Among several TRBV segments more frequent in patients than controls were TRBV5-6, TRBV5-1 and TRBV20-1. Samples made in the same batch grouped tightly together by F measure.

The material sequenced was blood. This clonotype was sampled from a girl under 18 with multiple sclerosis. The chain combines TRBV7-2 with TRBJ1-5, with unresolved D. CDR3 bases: TGTGCCAGCAGCCGTGTCCCGAATCAGTCCCAGCATTTT. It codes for CASSRVPNQSQHF. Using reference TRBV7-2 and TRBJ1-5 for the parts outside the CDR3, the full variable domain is GAGVSQSPSNKVTEKGKDVELRCDPISGHTALYWYRQSLGQGLEFLIYFQGNSAPDKSGLPSDRFSAERTGGSVSTLTIQRTQQEDSAVYLCASSRVPNQSQHFGDGTRLSIL.